This T cell receptor (beta chain) was profiled in a study of blood T cell repertoires in COVID-19. Study information: The origin of the acute and convalescent COVID-19 samples was the United States, Italy and Spain. Sample material is recorded as cDNA or gDNA derived from T cells, B-cell-depleted T cells, or PBMCs.

The CDR3 runs to 15 residues. CDR1 and CDR2 from the germline V gene are MNHEY and SVGAGI. V was pared by 2 bases and J by 5 bases, with 8 bases of the junction left unmatched. Here immunoSEQ multiplex PCR was the method, and the copy in TCRdb shows in-frame clones only, minus some. The sample shows fewer than 350,000 clones, 85% of them seen only once. Cohorts were based on clinical histories the participants reported. This clone was counted only a few times. V and J are TRBV6-5 and TRBJ1-2; 7 bases agree with TRBD1. The origin of this receptor is a woman in her forties or fifties who had recovered from COVID-19. The sample comprised PBMCs or T cells enriched from blood (not recorded which). The CDR3 reads CASSYRQGSTYGYTF. For the CDR3, the DNA is TGTGCCAGCAGTTACCGACAGGGCTCCACATATGGCTACACCTTC.